The 6 T cell receptor beta chains below come from one sample, sequenced in a study of T cells in Graves' hyperthyroidism and ophthalmopathy. Amplification of TCR beta CDR3 regions used RNA as the template. An initial round of RT-PCR targeting the TCR CDR3 relied on the HTBI primer set. From the multiplex PCR reads, TCRdb called clonotypes with MiXCR, one entry per CDR3 protein. The repertoire holds about 600,000 distinct CDR3 sequences, with 13% to 15% as singletons. The sequencing sample was made of blood. The source is a young woman with Graves' ophthalmopathy.

In the case of this clonotype: Just one base apart from a much larger clone, this may be a read error. The chain has TRBV29-1 and TRBJ2-1; 7 bases are a match to TRBD2. After removal of 4 bases from V and 1 base from J, the junction contained 7 bases not matched to a gene. The CDR3 is 15 residues long. Germline assignment: CDR1 SQVTM and CDR2 ANQGSEA. CDR3 in amino acids: CSVALAVRSYNEQFF. The CDR3 DNA follows: TGCAGCGTTGCCCTAGCGGTACGTTCCTACAATGAGCAGTTCTTC.

Many counts were recorded for this clonotype. The gene calls are TRBV20-1 and TRBJ2-3; possible D gene TRBD2, 5 bases. This CDR3 region has 15 residues. Germline V gene sequence: CDR1 DFQATT, CDR2 SNEGSKA (reference sequence). Trimming took 5 bases from V and 2 from J, leaving 17 bases between them. As DNA, the CDR3 is TGCAGTGCTGGTCTAGCTCAGAGGTTCACAGATACGCAGTATTTT. Amino acid sequence: CSAGLAQRFTDTQYF.

In this sample, this clonotype turned up many times. The gene calls are TRBV2 and TRBJ2-1, with 9 bases aligning to TRBD1. With 5 bases clipped from V and 3 bases from J, the junction kept 2 bases outside the gene matches. This CDR3 is 14 amino acids long. Per the germline V gene, CDR1 is SNHLY and CDR2 is FYNNEI. In nucleotides, the CDR3 is TGTGCCAGCAGTCCGGGACAGGGCTACAATGAGCAGTTCTTC. It encodes CASSPGQGYNEQFF.

This chain joins TRBV9 and TRBJ1-1, with D perhaps matching TRBD1 (5 bases). CDR1 SGDLS and CDR2 YYNGEE come from the germline V gene. This CDR3 spans 15 amino acids. The V and J ends lost 0 bases and 3 bases respectively, with 12 bases between them. In DNA form, the CDR3 reads TGTGCCAGCAGCGTAGCAGGGACCGGCGACACTGAAGCTTTCTTT. It yields the protein CASSVAGTGDTEAFF.

This clonotype was detected ten times or more. V usage is TRBV20-1 and J usage is TRBJ1-4, with TRBD1 identical over 7 bases. In germline, CDR1 is DFQATT, CDR2 SNEGSKA (reference sequence). Trimming cost V 0 bases and J 5 bases; bases outside gene matches: 3. The CDR3 is 14 amino acids. The CDR3 is CSARDSRGNEKLFF. The DNA for the CDR3 is TGCAGTGCTAGAGATAGCAGGGGGAATGAAAAACTGTTTTTT.

As to this clonotype: A much larger clone sits a single nucleotide away, making a read error possible. The chain employs TRBV10-3 and TRBJ1-1; possible D gene TRBD1, 5 bases. Deletions cut 4 bases from V and 6 bases from J, with 12 bases between. Germline V CDR1 and CDR2: ENHRY, SYGVKD. The CDR3 spans 13 residues. CDR3 sequence: CAISGGGKAEAFF. The CDR3 nucleotides are TGTGCCATCAGTGGGGGGGGAAAGGCTGAAGCTTTCTTT.